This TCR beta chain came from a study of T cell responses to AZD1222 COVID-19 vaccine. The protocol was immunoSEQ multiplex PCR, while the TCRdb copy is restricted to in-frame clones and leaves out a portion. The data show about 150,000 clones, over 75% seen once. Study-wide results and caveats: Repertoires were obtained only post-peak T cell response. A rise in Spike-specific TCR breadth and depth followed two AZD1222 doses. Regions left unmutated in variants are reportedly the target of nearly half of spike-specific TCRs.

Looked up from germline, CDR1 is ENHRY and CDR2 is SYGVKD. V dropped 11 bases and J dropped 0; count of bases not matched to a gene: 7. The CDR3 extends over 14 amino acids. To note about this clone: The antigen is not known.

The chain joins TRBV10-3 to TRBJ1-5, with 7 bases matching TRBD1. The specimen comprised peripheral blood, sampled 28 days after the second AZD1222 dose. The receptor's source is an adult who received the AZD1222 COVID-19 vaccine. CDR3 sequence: CAAGQGGSNQPQHF. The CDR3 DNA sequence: TGTGCCGCCGGGCAGGGGGGTAGCAATCAGCCCCAGCATTTT.